Included here is one TCR beta chain sequence, with context. This clone's antigen is unknown. No qualities accompany the bases; no much larger clone lies one base away. This entry comes from a study of siplizumab effects on memory and regulatory T cells (dated by TCRdb to between 2018 and 2021). Study-wide context: The study looked at the effect of siplizumab, an anti-CD2 antibody, on alloreactive T-cell subsets in allogeneic mixed lymphocyte reactions made from human PBMCs. Paper-wide results and their limitations: No functional confirmation was obtained for the suppressive function of proliferating Tregs from siplizumab cultures. Siplizumab significantly reduced the cumulative frequency of alloreactive sequences traceable to unstimulated CD4+ memory T cells. Because sequences at frequencies below about 10^-5 were poorly captured, only a minor fraction of alloreactive clones could be mapped back to unstimulated subsets. Unstimulated naive T cells appeared more diverse than memory T cells, and naive cells seemed to contribute substantially to the alloresponse. A naive or memory phenotype could not be assigned to roughly 80-97% of proliferating CD4+ or CD8+ clones. Among mappable alloreactive CD4+ clones, the Treg-derived fraction averaged approximately 72% with siplizumab versus roughly 25% in control reactions.

Library creation used the immunoSEQ multiplex PCR assay. Roughly 10^5 TCR templates per sample were assayed on the deep sequencing platform. Genomic DNA extracted from sorted T cells was used for TCRbeta CDR3 sequencing. For the original study's pipeline: The R programming language was used for clonal analysis of the TCRbeta CDR3 data. Unstimulated samples were compared with post-reaction CFSE-low samples to define alloreactive CD4+ and CD8+ clones. Regulatory or non-regulatory origin of alloreactive CD4+ clones was assigned by matching sequences to the sorted unstimulated Treg and non-Treg repertoires. This immuneACCESS table, as held by TCRdb, lists in-frame sequences with V and J called but not all clones. Of the missing ones, under half trace to an unresolved V gene in checked studies; the others have no known cause. That table gives V, J and clone size, and the DNA gave D and trimming. The sample table lists around 83,000 clones, around 90% of them with a count of one. Of the sample, roughly 15% is held by the ten largest clones.

From the cysteine up to the phenylalanine, the CDR3 has a length of 15 residues. Just the 45-base CDR3 DNA is kept, in frame starting at base 1. The V and J ends are trimmed by 0 bases and 3 bases, leaving 9 bases between them. Reading the germline V gene gives CDR1 MGHRA and CDR2 YSYEKL. Sorted unstimulated T cells and proliferating T cells recovered from mixed lymphocyte reactions were subjected to TCRbeta CDR3 sequencing. Fresh whole blood from nine to eleven HLA-typed healthy donors served as the source for isolating PBMCs. The receptor was derived from a human donor in good health. Sequencing was carried out using CD4+ T cells sorted from blood. Recombination linked TRBV4-1 to TRBJ1-5, with the identity of the D gene unclear. The CDR3 sequence is CASSQDWRVNQPQHF. The sequenced DNA: TGCGCCAGCAGCCAAGATTGGAGGGTCAATCAGCCCCAGCATTTT.